The rows below give T cell receptor beta chains drawn from one sample of a study of cytomegalovirus exposure and HLA in healthy donors. Some clones are missing from TCRdb's copy, which holds only in-frame ones; the method was immunoSEQ multiplex PCR. Of about 140,000 clones in the sample, around 85% were seen once. The specimen sequenced was PBMCs. The receptors come from a female donor in good health and CMV-seronegative. Both conserved end residues are part of each CDR3.

j_gene: TRBJ2-7
v_gene: TRBV5-4
CDR3aa: CASRGLGQGNEQYF

j_gene: TRBJ2-1
v_gene: TRBV5-1
CDR3aa: CASSLYPREGNEQFF

j_gene: TRBJ2-1
v_gene: TRBV19
CDR3aa: CASSIIAGVLGNEQFF

j_gene: TRBJ1-5
v_gene: TRBV28
CDR3aa: CASSLGAVSNQPQHF

j_gene: TRBJ1-3
v_gene: TRBV2
CDR3aa: CASSEGEGASGNTIYF

j_gene: TRBJ1-5
v_gene: TRBV28
CDR3aa: CASRVVAGGNQPQHF

j_gene: TRBJ1-5
v_gene: TRBV27
CDR3aa: CASSPRPSGQPQHF

j_gene: TRBJ2-1
v_gene: TRBV29-1
CDR3aa: CSAGTSGRHNEQFF

j_gene: TRBJ2-7
v_gene: TRBV29-1
CDR3aa: CSAFREGEQYF

j_gene: TRBJ1-2
v_gene: TRBV15
CDR3aa: CATSRGGTGGGYTF

j_gene: TRBJ2-5
v_gene: TRBV7-6
CDR3aa: CASSPGTSGSGELETQYF

j_gene: TRBJ1-1
v_gene: TRBV20-1
CDR3aa: CRGGGNTEAFF

j_gene: TRBJ2-3
v_gene: TRBV2
CDR3aa: CASRDIIGTSEGDTQYF

j_gene: TRBJ2-7
v_gene: TRBV14
CDR3aa: CASSQLSYEQYF

j_gene: TRBJ2-2
v_gene: TRBV9
CDR3aa: CASSIGTGGLTGELFF

j_gene: TRBJ1-1
v_gene: TRBV10-1
CDR3aa: CASSERMGRRAFF

j_gene: TRBJ2-7
v_gene: TRBV6-5
CDR3aa: CASSGGRGVYEQYF

j_gene: TRBJ2-7
v_gene: TRBV6-5
CDR3aa: CASSRGRYEQYF

j_gene: TRBJ2-7
v_gene: TRBV28
CDR3aa: CASSYDRGEQYF

j_gene: TRBJ2-7
v_gene: TRBV19
CDR3aa: CATGQGAYEQYF